One TCR beta chain is described in this entry. This record belongs to a study of blood T cell repertoires in COVID-19. V was trimmed by 3 bases and J by 0 bases, leaving 10 bases between them. This CDR3 is 16 amino acids long. CDR1 and CDR2 from the germline V gene are SGHRS and YFSETQ. This table comes from immunoSEQ multiplex PCR, and its TCRdb copy is limited to in-frame clones, with some not included. The profile covers fewer than 500,000 clones, with 70% to 90% appearing a single time and under 1.5% taken by the ten largest. Sequencing input: PBMCs or T cells enriched from blood (not recorded which). This clonotype was obtained from a man younger than 40 who had recovered from COVID-19. The chain uses TRBV5-1 and TRBJ2-6; tentative D call: TRBD1 (6 bases). CDR3 sequence reads: CASSWGLSSGANVLTF. The CDR3 nucleotides are TGCGCCAGCAGCTGGGGGCTGTCCTCTGGGGCCAACGTCCTGACTTTC.